This T cell receptor (beta chain) was sequenced in a study of blood T cell repertoires in COVID-19. After removal of 4 bases from V and 4 bases from J, the junction contained 9 bases not matched to a gene. Germline CDR1 reads SEHNR; CDR2 reads FQNEAQ (reference sequence). The CDR3 extends over 16 amino acids. The data were produced by immunoSEQ multiplex PCR, yet TCRdb's version contains in-frame clones alone and is incomplete. The sample has around 430,000 clones; 70% to 90% are singletons. This TCR was recovered from a woman aged 45-60 years with COVID-19, enrolled during active disease. Sequences were obtained from peripheral blood. V and J are TRBV7-9 and TRBJ2-7; TRBD2 matches 11 bases. CDR3 DNA: TGTGCCAGCAGCTACGGGTCTAGCGGGGGGCGATACGAGCAGTACTTC. Translating gives CASSYGSSGGRYEQYF.